This T cell receptor (beta chain) comes out of a study of T cells in localized non-small cell lung cancer. Generated by immunoSEQ multiplex PCR, the TCRdb table keeps only in-frame clones and is missing some. This table holds about 70,000 clones, about 86% found once. Germline-derived CDR1 and CDR2 are LGHNA and YSLEER. V was clipped by 0 bases and J by 8 bases, with 8 bases between them. There are 14 residues in the CDR3. A remark on this clone: No antigen is known for it.

Points from the study as a whole: Elevated circulating T cell density in blood was associated with longer overall survival. Uninvolved adjacent lung had higher T cell clonality than tumor and all other tissues. Of the top 100 tumor clones, median around 62 were in adjacent lung, 25 to 35 among its top 100.

The gene calls are TRBV4-3 and TRBJ1-6, with no clear D. This receptor was obtained from a male donor aged 60 or over with stage III squamous cell lung carcinoma. The source was peripheral blood, collected before any cancer treatment. The CDR3 sequence: CASSQDREDSPLHF. Here the CDR3 DNA reads TGCGCCAGCAGCCAAGATCGGGAGGATTCACCCCTCCACTTT.